Listed here is a single TCR beta chain. These data are taken from a study of T cell changes during pregnancy in multiple sclerosis. The repertoire was sequenced with immunoSEQ multiplex PCR; TCRdb's copy has only in-frame clones and lacks some. The table records approximately 30,000 clones, about nine tenths of them present only once. This CDR3 has 15 amino acids. The germline CDR1 and CDR2 sequences are SGHTA and FQGNSA. The sequence derives from a female donor with multiple sclerosis, enrolled in a pregnancy study. This chain connects TRBV7-2 to TRBJ1-2; D may be TRBD1 (6 bases). The sequenced sample was CD8+ T cells from peripheral blood mononuclear cells, obtained in the third trimester of pregnancy. The CDR3 nucleotides read TGTGTCCTGGGCCCATCGACAGGCCTACTCTATGGCTACACCTTC. Translation gives CVLGPSTGLLYGYTF.